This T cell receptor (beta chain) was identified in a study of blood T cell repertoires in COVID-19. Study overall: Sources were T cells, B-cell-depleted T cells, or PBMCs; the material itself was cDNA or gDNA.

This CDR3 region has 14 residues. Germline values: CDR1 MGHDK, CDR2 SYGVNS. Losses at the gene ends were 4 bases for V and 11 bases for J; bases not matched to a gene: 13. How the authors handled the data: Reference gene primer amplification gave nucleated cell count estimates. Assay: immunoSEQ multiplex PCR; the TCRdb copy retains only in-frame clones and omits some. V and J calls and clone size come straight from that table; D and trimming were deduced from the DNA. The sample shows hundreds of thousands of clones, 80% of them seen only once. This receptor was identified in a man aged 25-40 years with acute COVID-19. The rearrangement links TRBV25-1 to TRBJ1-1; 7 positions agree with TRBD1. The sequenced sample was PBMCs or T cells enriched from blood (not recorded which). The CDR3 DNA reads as TGTGCCAGCAGTGGCCTGGACAGGCGCAATGGGGCTTTCTTT. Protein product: CASSGLDRRNGAFF.